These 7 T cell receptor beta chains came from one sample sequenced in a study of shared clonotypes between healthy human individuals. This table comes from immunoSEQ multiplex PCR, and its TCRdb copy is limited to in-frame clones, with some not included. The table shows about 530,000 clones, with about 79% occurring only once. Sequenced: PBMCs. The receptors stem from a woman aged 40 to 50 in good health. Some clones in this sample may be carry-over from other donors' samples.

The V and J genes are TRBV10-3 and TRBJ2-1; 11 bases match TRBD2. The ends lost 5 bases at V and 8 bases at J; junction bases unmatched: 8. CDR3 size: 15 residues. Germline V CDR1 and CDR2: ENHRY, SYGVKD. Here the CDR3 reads CAISFSGRAGYEQFF. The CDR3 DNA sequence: TGTGCCATCAGTTTTAGCGGGAGGGCCGGGTATGAGCAGTTCTTC.

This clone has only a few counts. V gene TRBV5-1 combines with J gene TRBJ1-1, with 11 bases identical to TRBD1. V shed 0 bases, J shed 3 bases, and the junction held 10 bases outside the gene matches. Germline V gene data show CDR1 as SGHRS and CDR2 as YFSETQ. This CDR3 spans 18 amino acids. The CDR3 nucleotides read TGCGCCAGCAGCTTGGGGACAGGGGGCGCGGGTAAGGACACTGAAGCTTTCTTT. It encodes CASSLGTGGAGKDTEAFF.

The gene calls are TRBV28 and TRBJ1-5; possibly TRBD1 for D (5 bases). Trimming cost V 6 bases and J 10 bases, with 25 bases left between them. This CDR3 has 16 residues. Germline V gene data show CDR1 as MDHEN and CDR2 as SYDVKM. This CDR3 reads CASSPPGEPSISPQHF. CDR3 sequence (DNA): TGTGCCAGCAGCCCCCCGGGGGAGCCTTCAATCAGCCCCCAGCATTTT.

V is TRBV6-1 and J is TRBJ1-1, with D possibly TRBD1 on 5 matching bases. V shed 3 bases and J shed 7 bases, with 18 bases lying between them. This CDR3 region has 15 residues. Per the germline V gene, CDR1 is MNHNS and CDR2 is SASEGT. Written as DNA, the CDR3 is TGTGCCAGCAGTGAGGTTGGGGCTCGATTTCTTGAAGCTTTCTTT. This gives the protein CASSEVGARFLEAFF.

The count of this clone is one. The CDR3, as DNA: TGTGCCTGGAGTGGAAAAACAGGGGGACAGCAGTACTTC. Translated: CAWSGKTGGQQYF. The chain employs TRBV30 and TRBJ2-5, with 8 positions matching TRBD1. Germline V gene data show CDR1 as GTSNPN and CDR2 as SVGIG (reference sequence). V shed 1 base, J shed 11 bases, and the junction held 9 bases outside the gene matches. This CDR3 is built from 13 residues.

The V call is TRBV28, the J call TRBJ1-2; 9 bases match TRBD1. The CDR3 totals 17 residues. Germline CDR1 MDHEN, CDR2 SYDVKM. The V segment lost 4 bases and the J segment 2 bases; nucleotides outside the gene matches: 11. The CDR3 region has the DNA TGTGCCAGCAGTTCCCCATCTCCCGGGACAGGGAACTATGGCTACACCTTC. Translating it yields CASSSPSPGTGNYGYTF.

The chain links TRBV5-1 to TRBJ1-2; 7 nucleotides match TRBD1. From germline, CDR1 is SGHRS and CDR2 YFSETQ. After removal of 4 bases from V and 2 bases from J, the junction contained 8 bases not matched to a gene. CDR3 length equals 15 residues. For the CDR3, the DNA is TGCGCCAGCAGCCTAGCGGTGGGACAGAACTATGGCTACACCTTC. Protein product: CASSLAVGQNYGYTF. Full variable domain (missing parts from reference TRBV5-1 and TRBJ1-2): KAGVTQTPRYLIKTRGQQVTLSCSPISGHRSVSWYQQTPGQGLQFLFEYFSETQRNKGNFPGRFSGRQFSNSRSEMNVSTLELGDSALYLCASSLAVGQNYGYTFGSGTRLTVV.